Reported below is one T cell receptor (beta chain). The data are from a study of blood T cell repertoires in COVID-19. Assignment of participants to cohorts was predicated upon participant-reported clinical history. Here immunoSEQ multiplex PCR was the method, and the copy in TCRdb shows in-frame clones only, minus some. Found here are some 400,000 clones, 85% to 90% of them singletons; the top ten hold 1.5% to 2%. With V trimmed by 0 bases and J by 2 bases, 3 bases remained unmatched. The V gene's germline CDR1 is MNHEY and CDR2 SVGAGI. The CDR3 is 16 amino acids. V is TRBV6-5 and J is TRBJ2-3, with 9 bases fitting TRBD2. The sequence came from a woman between 25 and 40 years old who had recovered from COVID-19. The source material was PBMCs or T cells enriched from blood (not recorded which). The CDR3 sequence is CASSYSREGPTDTQYF. In DNA, the CDR3 is TGTGCCAGCAGTTACTCGCGGGAGGGCCCCACAGATACGCAGTATTTT.